The clone carrying this T cell receptor beta chain was detected many times. The data were obtained in a study of T-cell reconstitution after alpha-beta-depleted transplantation in children. The V gene's germline CDR1 is MNHEY and CDR2 SVGEGT. This CDR3 comprises 13 residues. Trimming shortened V by 4 bases and J by 7 bases, and 11 bases separated the two germline ends. The TCRbeta library incorporated unique molecular identifiers. TCRdb re-called the PCR reads with MiXCR, one entry per CDR3 protein. The table shows 200,000 to 300,000 distinct CDR3 sequences, with 12% occurring only once. Sequencing was performed on PBMCs from the stem cell graft donor, taken from the stem cell graft. This clonotype was sampled from a human donor who donated a stem cell graft to a child with acute lymphoblastic leukemia. The V gene is TRBV6-2 or TRBV6-3, the J gene TRBJ1-5; D call uncertain. CDR3 protein: CASSSTLGQPQHF. The CDR3 region has the DNA TGTGCCAGCAGTTCGACCCTGGGCCAGCCCCAGCATTTT.